What follows is one T cell receptor (beta chain) and its context. The sample comes from a study of CD8 T cells in Susac syndrome. Random hexamers were used to reverse transcribe an amount of about 0.5 to 1 ug RNA. TCRdb independently ran MiXCR on the immunoSEQ multiplex PCR reads; one entry per CDR3 protein. Of 170,000 or so distinct CDR3 sequences listed, roughly 94% were seen once; the top ten hold 0.09% to 0.1%. V lost 7 bases to trimming and J lost 2 bases; unmatched junction nucleotides: 11. The CDR3 consists of 18 residues. Germline CDR1 is MNHEY and CDR2 is SMNVEV (reference sequence). Sequencing was carried out using CD4+ T cells from PBMCs. The chain has TRBV27 and TRBJ2-1; 13 positions agree with TRBD2. The TCR comes from a human donor with Susac syndrome. The CDR3 DNA sequence: TGTGCCAGCACTCTAACTAGCGGGAGGGCCGTCCCCTACAATGAGCAGTTCTTC. Translating gives CASTLTSGRAVPYNEQFF.